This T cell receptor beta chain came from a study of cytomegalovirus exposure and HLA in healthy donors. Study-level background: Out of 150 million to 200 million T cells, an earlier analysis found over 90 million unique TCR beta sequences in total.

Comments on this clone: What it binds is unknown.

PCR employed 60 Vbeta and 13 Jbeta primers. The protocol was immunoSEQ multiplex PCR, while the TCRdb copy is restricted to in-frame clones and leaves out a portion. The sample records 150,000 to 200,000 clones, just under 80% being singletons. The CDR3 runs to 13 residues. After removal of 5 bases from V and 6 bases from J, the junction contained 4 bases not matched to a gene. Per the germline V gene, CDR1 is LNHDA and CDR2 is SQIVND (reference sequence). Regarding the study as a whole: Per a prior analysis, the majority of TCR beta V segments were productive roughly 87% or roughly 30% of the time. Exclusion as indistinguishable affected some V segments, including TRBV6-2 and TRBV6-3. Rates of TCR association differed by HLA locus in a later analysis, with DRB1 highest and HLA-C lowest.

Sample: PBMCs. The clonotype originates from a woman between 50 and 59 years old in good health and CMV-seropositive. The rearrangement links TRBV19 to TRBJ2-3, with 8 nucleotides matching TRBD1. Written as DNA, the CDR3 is TGTGCCAGTAGTGTCCACAGGGGGGATACGCAGTATTTT. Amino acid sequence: CASSVHRGDTQYF. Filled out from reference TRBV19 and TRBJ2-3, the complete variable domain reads DGGITQSPKYLFRKEGQNVTLSCEQNLNHDAMYWYRQDPGQGLRLIYYSQIVNDFQKGDIAEGYSVSREKKESFPLTVTSAQKNPTAFYLCASSVHRGDTQYFGPGTRLTVL.